The T cell receptor beta chain described here comes from a study of T cell changes during pregnancy in multiple sclerosis. Using immunoSEQ multiplex PCR, the repertoire was profiled, and TCRdb retains in-frame clones only, with some absent. The table shows roughly 100,000 clones, with roughly 89% occurring only once. The input for sequencing was peripheral blood, taken after pregnancy. This receptor was identified in a female donor in good health, enrolled as a control in a pregnancy study.

The chain's CDR3 is CASSPRRGSYEQYF. The CDR3 DNA is TGTGCCAGCAGCCCCAGGCGGGGTTCCTACGAGCAGTACTTC. The chain is built from TRBV7-2 and TRBJ2-7, with D possibly matching TRBD2 (6 bases). CDR1 and CDR2 (germline): SGHTA, FQGNSA. This CDR3 is built from 14 residues. Trimming took 5 bases from V and 1 from J, leaving 12 bases between them.